The sequence of this T cell receptor beta chain was determined in a study of blood T cell repertoires in COVID-19 (dated by TCRdb to the early 2020s). General notes on the study: Samples covering the acute and convalescent phases of COVID-19 were provided by collaborators in the United States, Italy and Spain. The material from the prospective study consisted of cDNA or gDNA derived from T cells, B-cell-depleted T cells, or PBMCs. Subjects who had been exposed to COVID-19, were actively infected with it, or had recovered from it provided the deeply sampled blood TCRbeta repertoires that made up the dataset. The repertoires were released in a freely available public database meant as a resource for research on the immune response to SARS-CoV-2. The samples were drawn from the first 160 participants of the ongoing ImmuneRACE study and from under 1,500 subjects provided by 6 global collaborators. A de-identified subject ID, COVID-19 status, age in years and sex were almost always included in the sample metadata. Where HLA class I and class II types were available, the types were taken from metadata supplied by the sample provider, not from assay-based typing.

Only one count was recorded for this clone. The antigen this receptor binds is unknown. Within one base of it there is no much larger clone, and no base qualities were kept. The immunoSEQ Assay, a bias-controlled multiplex PCR, was used to amplify TCRbeta CDR3 regions from genomic DNA. As for the authors' bioinformatics: The number of nucleated cells in each sample was estimated from the amplification of reference gene primers within the assay. Sequence reads were collapsed and filtered to measure the absolute abundance of every unique TCRbeta CDR3 rearrangement. For each sample, productive Simpson clonality was calculated as the square root of Simpson's diversity index over productive rearrangements. As stored in TCRdb, this immuneACCESS dataset retains in-frame rearrangements with V and J assigned. A fraction of the clones does not appear; measured against another copy, unresolved V genes explain less than half of the discrepancy, and the remainder lacks a known reason. V, J and clone size were drawn from that table, and D and trimming were deduced from the DNA. The sample data list approximately 53,000 clones, and about 85% of these were observed just once. Around 21% of the sample is taken by the ten largest.

One collaborating source in Seattle enrolled patients while the patients were actively infected and followed the patients over time throughout the course of disease. Each collaborating institution followed its own protocols to collect whole blood in K2EDTA tubes. For TCRbeta analysis, collaborators shipped samples as frozen whole blood, isolated PBMCs, or DNA extracted from either of those sample types. CDR1 MNHNY and CDR2 SVGAGI are derived from the germline V gene (reference sequence). The CDR3 spans 14 residues, from the cysteine through the phenylalanine. The entry retains the CDR3 DNA only, 42 bases that are in frame from base 1. Cut back by 2 bases and 4 bases, the V and J ends lie 11 bases apart. The study at large found these results: The quantity of clinical and demographic metadata differed by source and by participant and was supplied without curation.

The chain was built from TRBV6-6 and TRBJ1-1, with the D gene not confidently named. Sequenced sample: peripheral blood. This clonotype originated in a woman older than 75 with COVID-19, enrolled during active disease. Here is the DNA: TGTGCCAGCAGTTACCCCCCGCGGGTCACTGAAGCTTTCTTT. It specifies CASSYPPRVTEAFF.